The 30 T cell receptor beta chains below were found in one sample sequenced in a study of blood T cell repertoires in COVID-19. Profiling relied on immunoSEQ multiplex PCR, and the TCRdb table lists in-frame clones only, not all of them. The sample includes some 23,000 clones, around nine tenths of them seen just once. Input material: peripheral blood. These receptors originate from a human donor in a cohort sampled during active COVID-19.

This chain joins TRBV7-2 and TRBJ2-7; TRBD1 is a possible D gene (6 bases). The CDR3 loop spans 14 amino acids. V was cut by 5 bases and J by 1 base, with 12 bases left in between. Per germline, CDR1 SGHTA and CDR2 FQGNSA. For the CDR3, the DNA is TGTGCCAGCAGCATCGGGACAAGTTCCTACGAGCAGTACTTC. It specifies CASSIGTSSYEQYF.

The chain recombines TRBV7-3 with TRBJ1-2; no clear D gene. CDR3 length: 12 residues. The germline V and J ends were trimmed by 5 bases and 4 bases, with 8 bases remaining between them. Germline V gene sequence: CDR1 SGHTA, CDR2 FQGTGA. The CDR3 sequence is CASSPSGYGYTF. CDR3 bases: TGTGCCAGCAGCCCATCCGGCTATGGCTACACCTTC.

This clone was detected only once. A read error may account for a junction end that differs from germline. The chain is built from TRBV11-2 and TRBJ1-1; D ambiguous. Per the germline V gene, CDR1 is SGHAT and CDR2 is FQNNGV. The CDR3 spans 13 residues. The CDR3 DNA sequence: TGTGCCAGCACCTTAACAAAATACACTGAAGCTTTCTTT. Encoded protein: CASTLTKYTEAFF.

This clone showed up just a few times. As DNA, the CDR3 is TGTGCCGTTTCCCCCACTGGGGCGCGCACAGATACGCAGTATTTT. Translated: CAVSPTGARTDTQYF. The chain has TRBV6-5 and TRBJ2-3; D is perhaps TRBD1 (5 bases). Per the germline V gene, CDR1 is MNHEY and CDR2 is SVGAGI. CDR3 length: 15 amino acids. V shed 11 bases and J shed 1 base, with 19 bases lying between them.

The DNA of the CDR3 is TGTGCCAGCAGTTTAGCCACAGGGGGCAAAAACTATGGCTACACCTTC. It yields the protein CASSLATGGKNYGYTF. J is TRBJ1-2 and V is TRBV27; 9 nucleotides match TRBD1. CDR1 and CDR2 from the germline V gene are MNHEY and SMNVEV (reference sequence). The CDR3 has 16 amino acids. J lost 2 bases, V lost 2 bases, and 6 bases had no gene match.

The chain links TRBV7-4 to TRBJ2-3; 10 bases map to TRBD2. With V trimmed by 2 bases and J by 3 bases, 14 bases remained unmatched. CDR3 length equals 19 residues. Germline V CDR1 and CDR2: SGHVT, SQSDAQ. For the CDR3, the DNA is TGTGCCAGCAGCTTATTAATCAGCGGGGGGGCCTGGGATACAGATACGCAGTATTTT. It codes for CASSLLISGGAWDTDTQYF. The full variable domain, its missing parts supplied by reference TRBV7-4 and TRBJ2-3, is GAGVSQSPRYKVAKRGRDVALRCDSISGHVTLYWYRQTLGQGSEVLTYSQSDAQRDKSGRPSGRFSAERPERSVSTLKIQRTEQGDSAVYLCASSLLISGGAWDTDTQYFGPGTRLTVL.

This chain links TRBV10-2 with TRBJ2-5; D is ambiguous. CDR3 length: 13 residues. Germline values: CDR1 WSHSY, CDR2 SAAADI. V dropped 6 bases and J dropped 1 base, with 9 bases sitting between them. CDR3: CASRSVSQETQYF. Written as DNA, the CDR3 is TGCGCCAGCAGATCTGTCTCCCAAGAGACCCAGTACTTC.

The genes are TRBV7-3 and TRBJ1-2, with TRBD1 matching 7 bases. V trimming: 2 bases; J trimming: 4 bases; junction bases outside the gene matches: 7. The CDR3 has 15 amino acids. Germline CDR1 reads SGHTA; CDR2 reads FQGTGA. This CDR3 is CASSLEQGGIYGYTF. CDR3 DNA sequence: TGTGCCAGCAGCTTAGAGCAGGGGGGTATCTATGGCTACACCTTC. The full variable domain, completed using reference TRBV7-3 and TRBJ1-2, is GAGVSQTPSNKVTEKGKYVELRCDPISGHTALYWYRQSLGQGPEFLIYFQGTGAADDSGLPNDRFFAVRPEGSVSTLKIQRTERGDSAVYLCASSLEQGGIYGYTFGSGTRLTVV.

This sequence joins TRBV6-4 and TRBJ2-3; D might be TRBD2 (5 bases). V lost 6 bases and J lost 1, with 14 bases in between. The CDR3 consists of 15 residues. Germline V lookup: CDR1 MRHNA, CDR2 SNTAGT. The DNA of the CDR3 is TGTGCCAGCAGCGCCAGCGGTTCCCGCACAGATACGCAGTATTTT. Translating gives CASSASGSRTDTQYF.

V is TRBV4-3 and J is TRBJ2-7; 11 nucleotides agree with TRBD1. This CDR3 comprises 15 residues. V lost 6 bases and J lost 2; bases outside the gene matches: 6. From germline, CDR1 is LGHNA and CDR2 YSLEER. In nucleotides, the CDR3 is TGCGCCAGCAGTCCCGGACAGGGGGCTACCTACGAGCAGTACTTC. Protein product: CASSPGQGATYEQYF.

The chain joins TRBV29-1 to TRBJ2-3; TRBD2 is a possible D gene (5 bases). Per germline, CDR1 SQVTM and CDR2 ANQGSEA. The CDR3 extends over 13 amino acids. The V end lost 3 bases, the J end lost 6 bases, and 13 bases lay between the germline ends. In nucleotides, the CDR3 is TGCAGCGTTGATCTAGCCCAAGCGGATACGCAGTATTTT. As protein: CSVDLAQADTQYF.

The chain is built from TRBV5-1 and TRBJ2-5; TRBD2 is a possible D gene (6 bases). Germline CDR1 SGHRS, CDR2 YFSETQ. V gave up 4 bases and J gave up 1 base, with 17 bases separating them. This CDR3 region has 16 residues. The CDR3 bases are TGCGCCAGCAGCCTAACGGAGGGGAGAATCCAAGAGACCCAGTACTTC. It codes for CASSLTEGRIQETQYF.

The J gene is TRBJ1-3, the V gene TRBV5-1, with D uncertain. This CDR3 is 14 amino acids long. CDR1 and CDR2 from the germline V gene are SGHRS and YFSETQ. With 4 bases removed from V and 6 bases from J, the gap between germline ends came to 14 bases. CDR3: CASSAGNNLNTIYF. In DNA form, the CDR3 reads TGCGCCAGCAGCGCGGGGAACAATCTAAACACCATATATTTT.

The sample holds one count of this clone. This chain uses TRBV3-1 (or the pseudogene TRBV3-2) with TRBJ2-5; TRBD2 matches at 9 bases. With 4 bases clipped from V and 3 bases from J, the junction kept 12 bases outside the gene matches. The germline gives CDR1 LGHDT, CDR2 YNNKEL (reference sequence). The CDR3 runs 17 residues. This CDR3 reads CASSPPAGGPGEETQYF. In nucleotides, the CDR3 is TGTGCCAGCAGCCCCCCAGCGGGGGGCCCTGGGGAAGAGACCCAGTACTTC.

V usage is TRBV5-6 and J usage is TRBJ1-3; TRBD1 is a possible D gene (5 bases). In germline, CDR1 is SGHDT, CDR2 YYEEEE. The CDR3 contains 14 residues. With 1 base removed from V and 4 bases from J, the gap between germline ends came to 9 bases. CDR3 coding DNA: TGTGCCAGCAGCTTGCAGGGTTGGGGAAACACCATATATTTT. It encodes CASSLQGWGNTIYF.

The genes are TRBV4-2 and TRBJ2-7, with D possibly being TRBD1 (6 bases). Germline-derived CDR1 and CDR2 are LGHNA and YNFKEQ. This CDR3 region has 15 residues. Trimming pared 0 bases from V and 2 bases from J, leaving 11 bases between. CDR3 sequence reads: CASSQDRDKTYEQYF. CDR3 DNA: TGTGCCAGCAGCCAAGATAGGGACAAGACCTACGAGCAGTACTTC.

The chain couples TRBV6-5 to TRBJ1-6; 8 bases are a match to TRBD1. The V gene's germline CDR1 is MNHEY and CDR2 SVGAGI. J lost 5 bases, V lost 2 bases, and 5 bases had no gene match. This CDR3 contains 16 residues. CDR3 DNA sequence: TGTGCCAGCAGTTACGGGGACAGGATAAATAATTCACCCCTCCACTTT. This encodes CASSYGDRINNSPLHF.

This clone has only a few counts. V gene TRBV2 combines with J gene TRBJ2-7; 8 bases are a match to TRBD1. Germline CDR1 is SNHLY and CDR2 is FYNNEI. The CDR3 spans 14 residues. The junction had 5 bases not matched to a gene; V was cut back by 6 bases and J by 1 base. CDR3 sequence: CASRGDRRSYEQYF. Here the CDR3 DNA reads TGTGCCAGCAGGGGGGACAGGCGTTCCTACGAGCAGTACTTC. The full variable domain, completed using reference TRBV2 and TRBJ2-7, is EPEVTQTPSHQVTQMGQEVILRCVPISNHLYFYWYRQILGQKVEFLVSFYNNEISEKSEIFDDQFSVERPDGSNFTLKIRSTKLEDSAMYFCASRGDRRSYEQYFGPGTRLTVT.

This rearrangement joins TRBV9 to TRBJ1-2; TRBD1 agrees at 8 bases. The V segment lost 0 bases and the J segment 6 bases; nucleotides outside the gene matches: 4. Germline loops: CDR1 SGDLS, CDR2 YYNGEE. This CDR3 has 14 amino acids. DNA of the CDR3: TGTGCCAGCAGCGTAGCTCCGACAGGGGATGGCTACACCTTC. Protein: CASSVAPTGDGYTF.

The chain carries TRBV5-5 and TRBJ1-6; 8 nucleotides line up with TRBD1. In germline, CDR1 is SGHKS, CDR2 YYEKEE (reference sequence). The junction had 14 bases not matched to a gene; V was cut back by 0 bases and J by 9 bases. CDR3 size: 18 residues. The CDR3 DNA is TGTGCCAGCAGCTTGGAATCTTTATTCAGGACAGGGAGTTCACCCCTCCACTTT. Its translation: CASSLESLFRTGSSPLHF.

The chain uses TRBV6-5 and TRBJ1-2, with D unresolved. Trimming left V 0 bases short and J 4 bases short, with 9 bases between. The V gene's germline CDR1 is MNHEY and CDR2 SVGAGI. CDR3 size: 14 residues. The CDR3 spells CASSYSIVAYGYTF. CDR3 coding DNA: TGTGCCAGCAGTTACTCGATTGTGGCCTATGGCTACACCTTC.

Only one count was recorded for this clone. The chain carries TRBV7-2 and TRBJ2-3, with D possibly matching TRBD2 (6 bases). V lost 3 bases and J 4 bases, leaving 20 bases between the germline ends. Germline V gene data show CDR1 as SGHTA and CDR2 as FQGNSA. This CDR3 spans 17 amino acids. CDR3 in amino acids: CASSFKAGRKAPDTQYF. As DNA, the CDR3 is TGTGCCAGCAGCTTTAAGGCAGGGAGGAAAGCCCCAGATACGCAGTATTTT.

This clone was seen a single time. V gene TRBV5-1 combines with J gene TRBJ1-1; D unresolved. V was clipped by 5 bases and J by 7 bases, with 15 bases between them. This CDR3 is 13 amino acids long. Germline CDR1 and CDR2: SGHRS and YFSETQ. The CDR3 nucleotides read TGCGCCAGCAGGGGCCAGAGGGCTAGTGAAGCTTTCTTT. It specifies CASRGQRASEAFF. Full variable domain (remainder filled in from reference TRBV5-1 and TRBJ1-1): KAGVTQTPRYLIKTRGQQVTLSCSPISGHRSVSWYQQTPGQGLQFLFEYFSETQRNKGNFPGRFSGRQFSNSRSEMNVSTLELGDSALYLCASRGQRASEAFFGQGTRLTVV.

This CDR3 is CATSRAGGPYEQYF. The CDR3 bases are TGTGCCACCAGCAGAGCGGGGGGTCCTTACGAGCAGTACTTC. The chain uses TRBV15 and TRBJ2-7, with 7 bases that match TRBD2. Germline values: CDR1 LNHNV, CDR2 YYDKDF (reference sequence). With V trimmed by 1 base and J by 4 bases, 4 bases remained unmatched. The CDR3 has 14 amino acids.

The chain combines TRBV11-2 with TRBJ2-1; TRBD1 matches at 10 bases. This CDR3 contains 15 residues. Germline V gene lookup returns CDR1 SGHAT and CDR2 FQNNGV. V shed 5 bases, J shed 0 bases, and the junction held 1 base outside the gene matches. The DNA for the CDR3 is TGTGCCAGCAGCCGGGACAGGGGCTCCTACAATGAGCAGTTCTTC. Its protein is CASSRDRGSYNEQFF.

CDR3 nucleotides: TGCGCCAGCAGCTTGGGACTAGTGGACGGGATCGAAGCTTTCTTT. This translates into CASSLGLVDGIEAFF. V gene TRBV5-1 combines with J gene TRBJ1-1, with unresolved D. The V end lost 0 bases, the J end lost 8 bases, and 17 bases lay between the germline ends. Germline V gene data show CDR1 as SGHRS and CDR2 as YFSETQ. CDR3 length: 15 amino acids.

J is TRBJ1-1 and V is TRBV30; no clear D. Germline V gene lookup returns CDR1 GTSNPN and CDR2 SVGIG (reference sequence). The CDR3 is made up of 14 amino acids. V lost 8 bases to trimming and J lost 3 bases, with 19 bases between them. The CDR3 bases are TGTGCCGCAGTCCGGGTGGGTTGGGACACTGAAGCTTTCTTT. Translated, it gives CAAVRVGWDTEAFF.

The V call is TRBV6-6, the J call TRBJ1-6; possible D gene TRBD1, 6 bases. The CDR3 is made up of 14 amino acids. The V gene's germline CDR1 is MNHNY and CDR2 SVGAGI (reference sequence). V gave up 5 bases and J gave up 14 bases, with 19 bases separating them. CDR3 in amino acids: CASSGRDTFQALHF. In DNA form, the CDR3 reads TGTGCCAGCAGTGGCCGGGACACCTTTCAGGCCCTCCACTTT.

The chain employs TRBV19 and TRBJ1-2; 8 nucleotides match TRBD1. Germline CDR1 and CDR2: LNHDA and SQIVND (reference sequence). The CDR3 loop spans 13 amino acids. The V gene end was trimmed by 8 bases and the J gene end by 8 bases; junction bases not matched to a gene: 10. CDR3 residues: CASDGRGLEGYTF. CDR3 nucleotides: TGTGCCAGTGACGGCAGGGGGCTCGAAGGCTACACCTTC.

This clone was recorded only once. The chain joins TRBV9 to TRBJ1-2; possible D gene TRBD1, 5 bases. V was cut by 7 bases and J by 5 bases, with 15 bases left in between. CDR3 size: 13 residues. CDR1 and CDR2 (germline): SGDLS, YYNGEE. The CDR3 spells CASSPNGGYGYTF. CDR3 nucleotide sequence: TGTGCCAGCTCCCCTAATGGGGGGTATGGCTACACCTTC.